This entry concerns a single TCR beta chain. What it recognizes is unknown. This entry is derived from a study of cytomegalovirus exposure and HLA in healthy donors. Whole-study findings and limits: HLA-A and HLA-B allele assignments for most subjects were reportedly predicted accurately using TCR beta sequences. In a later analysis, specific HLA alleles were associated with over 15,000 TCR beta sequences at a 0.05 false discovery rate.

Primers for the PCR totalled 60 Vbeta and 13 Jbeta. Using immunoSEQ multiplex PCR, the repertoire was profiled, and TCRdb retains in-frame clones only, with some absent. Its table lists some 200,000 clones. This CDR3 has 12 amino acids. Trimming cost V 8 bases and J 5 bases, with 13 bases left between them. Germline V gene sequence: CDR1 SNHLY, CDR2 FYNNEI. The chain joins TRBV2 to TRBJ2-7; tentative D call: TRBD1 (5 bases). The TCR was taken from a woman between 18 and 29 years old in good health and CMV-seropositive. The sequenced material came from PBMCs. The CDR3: CASLLRADEQYF. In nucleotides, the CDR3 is TGTGCCAGCCTGCTCAGGGCTGACGAGCAGTACTTC. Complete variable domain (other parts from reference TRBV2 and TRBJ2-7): EPEVTQTPSHQVTQMGQEVILRCVPISNHLYFYWYRQILGQKVEFLVSFYNNEISEKSEIFDDQFSVERPDGSNFTLKIRSTKLEDSAMYFCASLLRADEQYFGPGTRLTVT.